The 7 T cell receptor beta chains presented below share a single source sample, sequenced in a study of CD8+ T cells in alopecia areata. Extraction of RNA preceded its reverse transcription into cDNA, which served as the sequencing template. The data were produced by immunoSEQ multiplex PCR, yet TCRdb's version contains in-frame clones alone and is incomplete. Of roughly 130,000 clones listed, 58% were seen once; the top ten hold roughly 4.3%. The source material was CD4+ T cells sorted from blood, sampled at week 0. Every receptor here comes from a human donor with alopecia areata.

This clone was recorded only once. The chain carries TRBV7-2 and TRBJ2-2; no clear D gene. Germline CDR1 is SGHTA and CDR2 is FQGNSA. Trimming took off 3 bases at V and 5 bases at J, with 7 bases between the two ends. The CDR3 sequence is 13 residues long. The CDR3 here is CASSFTGTGELFF. For the CDR3, the DNA is TGTGCCAGCAGCTTTACTGGGACCGGGGAGCTGTTTTTT.

The chain couples TRBV11-2 to TRBJ1-1; TRBD1 matches at 10 bases. Germline CDR1 SGHAT, CDR2 FQNNGV. This CDR3 contains 14 residues. V trimming: 5 bases; J trimming: 6 bases; junction bases outside the gene matches: 6. The DNA of the CDR3 is TGTGCCAGCAGCACGGGACAGGGGAAGGCTGAAGCTTTCTTT. This gives the protein CASSTGQGKAEAFF.

The chain has TRBV2 and TRBJ2-1, with TRBD2 matching 8 bases. The CDR3 spans 14 residues. CDR1 is SNHLY, CDR2 FYNNEI, per germline. V lost 4 bases and J lost 4; bases outside the gene matches: 3. DNA for the CDR3: TGTGCCAGCAGTGGAGCGGGGGCATACAATGAGCAGTTCTTC. As protein: CASSGAGAYNEQFF. Drawing the rest from reference TRBV2 and TRBJ2-1, the complete variable domain is EPEVTQTPSHQVTQMGQEVILRCVPISNHLYFYWYRQILGQKVEFLVSFYNNEISEKSEIFDDQFSVERPDGSNFTLKIRSTKLEDSAMYFCASSGAGAYNEQFFGPGTRLTVL.

This clone was observed a few times. The gene calls are TRBV5-6 and TRBJ2-3; no clear D. Deletions cut 5 bases from V and 3 bases from J, with 10 bases between. CDR3 length: 13 residues. Germline V gene sequence: CDR1 SGHDT, CDR2 YYEEEE. CDR3 amino acids: CASRRTRTDTQYF. The CDR3 DNA follows: TGTGCCAGCAGGAGAACACGGACAGATACGCAGTATTTT.

The chain uses TRBV2 and TRBJ2-2, with D possibly TRBD1 on 6 matching bases. Germline V gene sequence: CDR1 SNHLY, CDR2 FYNNEI. V lost 7 bases and J lost 2, with 11 bases in between. The CDR3 covers 14 residues. The CDR3 DNA reads as TGTGCCAGCAAGGGGACATTTAACACCGGGGAGCTGTTTTTT. The encoded protein is CASKGTFNTGELFF.

The V gene is TRBV10-3, the J gene TRBJ1-1; TRBD1 agrees at 7 bases. V lost 6 bases to trimming and J lost 5 bases; unmatched junction nucleotides: 6. The CDR3 length is 13 residues. The germline gives CDR1 ENHRY, CDR2 SYGVKD. The CDR3 bases are TGTGCCATCAGAGACAGGGACGCGACTGAAGCTTTCTTT. It translates to CAIRDRDATEAFF.

The genes are TRBV6-6 and TRBJ2-7; D might be TRBD1 (7 bases). Germline V gene sequence: CDR1 MNHNY, CDR2 SVGAGI (reference sequence). V lost 9 bases and J 5 bases, leaving 17 bases between the germline ends. The CDR3 consists of 13 residues. The CDR3 protein is CASLPDRRDEQYF. Here the CDR3 DNA reads TGTGCCAGTTTACCGGACAGGAGGGACGAGCAGTACTTC.